This note documents a single TCR beta chain sequence. The sample originates from a study of blood T cell repertoires in COVID-19. Overall study: Acute-phase and convalescent COVID-19 samples originated in the United States, Italy and Spain.

Germline loops: CDR1 KGHSH, CDR2 LQKENI. The CDR3 contains 17 residues. J lost 2 bases, V lost 1 base, and 8 bases had no gene match. Sequencing was performed with immunoSEQ multiplex PCR; in TCRdb, only in-frame clones are kept and a portion is missing. The table has about 200,000 clones, roughly 82% seen once. Participants were aged roughly 18 to 89 years from approximately 24 US areas. The V gene is TRBV18, the J gene TRBJ1-5; 7 nucleotides line up with TRBD1. This TCR was recovered from an older woman with acute COVID-19. The sample comprised PBMCs or T cells enriched from blood (not recorded which). The CDR3 spells CASSPRQGDAGNQPQHF. The CDR3 DNA follows: TGTGCCAGCTCACCACGACAGGGTGATGCCGGCAATCAGCCCCAGCATTTT.